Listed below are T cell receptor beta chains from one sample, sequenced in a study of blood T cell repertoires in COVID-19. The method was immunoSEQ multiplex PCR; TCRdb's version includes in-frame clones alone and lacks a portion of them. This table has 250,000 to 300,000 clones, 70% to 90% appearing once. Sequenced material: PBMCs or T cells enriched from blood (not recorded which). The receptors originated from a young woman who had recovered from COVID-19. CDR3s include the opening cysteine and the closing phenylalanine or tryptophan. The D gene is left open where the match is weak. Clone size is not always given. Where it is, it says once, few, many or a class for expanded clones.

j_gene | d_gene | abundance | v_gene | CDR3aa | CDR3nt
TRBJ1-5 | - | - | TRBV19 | CASSIQELQPQHF | TGTGCCAGTAGTATACAGGAACTTCAGCCCCAGCATTTT
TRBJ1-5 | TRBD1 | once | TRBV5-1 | CASSLGSGGKQPQHF | TGCGCCAGCAGCTTGGGTTCAGGGGGCAAGCAGCCCCAGCATTTT
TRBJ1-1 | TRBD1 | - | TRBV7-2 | CASSPMTGYGEAFF | TGTGCCAGCAGCCCCATGACAGGGTATGGCGAAGCTTTCTTT
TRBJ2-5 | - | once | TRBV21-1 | CASSNRDSGGETQYF | TGTGCCAGCAGCAACCGCGACTCAGGGGGGGAGACCCAGTACTTC
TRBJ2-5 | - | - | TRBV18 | CASSPGVSVPETQYF | TGTGCCAGCTCACCGGGCGTTAGCGTACCAGAGACCCAGTACTTC
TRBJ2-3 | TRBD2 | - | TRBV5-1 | CASRAIAGVRSADTQYF | TGCGCCAGCAGGGCCATAGCGGGAGTAAGGTCCGCAGATACGCAGTATTTT
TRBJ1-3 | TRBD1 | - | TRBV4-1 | CASSQVDRVQGAGNTIYF | TGCGCCAGCAGCCAAGTAGACAGGGTACAGGGGGCTGGAAACACCATATATTTT
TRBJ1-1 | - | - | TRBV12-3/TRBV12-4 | CASSLGREAFF | TGTGCCAGCAGTTTAGGGCGGGAAGCTTTCTTT
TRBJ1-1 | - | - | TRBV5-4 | CASSGQGYTEAFF | TGTGCCAGCAGCGGCCAGGGATACACTGAAGCTTTCTTT
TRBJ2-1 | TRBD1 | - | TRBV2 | CASSIGQGAINEQFF | TGTGCCAGCAGTATCGGACAGGGGGCCATCAATGAGCAGTTCTTC
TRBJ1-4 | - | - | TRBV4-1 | CASSQGSGNPTF | TGCGCCAGCAGCCAAGGATCAGGGAACCCGACTTTT